Following are 21 T cell receptor beta chains from one sample sequenced in a study of shared clonotypes between healthy human individuals. Sequencing used immunoSEQ multiplex PCR; TCRdb keeps in-frame clones, though not all of them. This table has about 2.3 million clones, around 90% appearing once. Material for sequencing was naive CD4+ T cells from PBMCs. Sample subset: CD45RA+ positively selected. These receptors came from a man aged 18 to 30 in good health. Some clones in this sample may be carry-over from other donors' samples.

This rearrangement joins TRBV5-5 to TRBJ2-5, with a weak D call TRBD1 (5 bases). CDR1 SGHKS and CDR2 YYEKEE come from the germline V gene (reference sequence). V dropped 1 base and J dropped 0 bases, with 13 bases sitting between them. The CDR3 has 16 amino acids. The CDR3 reads CASSLISRAHQETQYF. CDR3 coding DNA: TGTGCCAGCAGCTTGATTAGCAGGGCCCACCAAGAGACCCAGTACTTC. Combining the CDR3 with reference TRBV5-5 and TRBJ2-5 gives the whole variable domain DAGVTQSPTHLIKTRGQQVTLRCSPISGHKSVSWYQQVLGQGPQFIFQYYEKEERGRGNFPDRFSARQFPNYSSELNVNALLLGDSALYLCASSLISRAHQETQYFGPGTRLLVL.

This clone is a singleton in its sample. V and J are TRBV12-5 and TRBJ1-2; possibly TRBD1 for D (5 bases). This CDR3 contains 17 residues. Germline CDR1 is LGHNT and CDR2 is FRNRAP. The V end lost 0 bases, the J end lost 7 bases, and 21 bases lay between the germline ends. The CDR3 sequence: CASGLVLGSSGFSGYTF. Here the CDR3 DNA reads TGTGCTAGTGGTTTGGTACTAGGTAGCTCAGGGTTTAGTGGCTACACCTTC.

The chain uses TRBV5-6 and TRBJ2-5; D call uncertain. Germline CDR1 is SGHDT and CDR2 is YYEEEE. This CDR3 is 13 amino acids long. Trimming cost V 2 bases and J 5 bases, with 10 bases left between them. This CDR3 is CASSFVATETQYF. CDR3 DNA: TGTGCCAGCAGCTTCGTAGCTACCGAGACCCAGTACTTC.

This clone was found once. The rearrangement uses TRBV5-1 and TRBJ2-3; D gene unclear. Germline CDR1 SGHRS, CDR2 YFSETQ. The CDR3 spans 15 residues. V was shortened by 0 bases and J by 3 bases, with 11 bases between the two germline ends. The CDR3 nucleotides are TGCGCCAGCAGCTTGGCCTCCCATGGGACAGATACGCAGTATTTT. Translating it yields CASSLASHGTDTQYF.

The chain combines TRBV5-1 with TRBJ2-7; 8 bases match TRBD2. This CDR3 is 15 amino acids long. Germline V gene lookup returns CDR1 SGHRS and CDR2 YFSETQ. The junction had 10 bases not matched to a gene; V was cut back by 1 base and J by 7 bases. This chain's CDR3 is CASSLSWREADEQYF. The CDR3 DNA reads as TGCGCCAGCAGCTTGAGTTGGCGGGAGGCGGATGAGCAGTACTTC.

This chain connects TRBV6-5 to TRBJ2-3; D is ambiguous. Germline-derived CDR1 and CDR2 are MNHEY and SVGAGI. V shed 2 bases and J shed 5 bases, with 8 bases lying between them. The CDR3 runs 13 residues. Here the CDR3 reads CASSYRLVDTQYF. CDR3 bases: TGTGCCAGCAGTTACCGGCTAGTAGATACGCAGTATTTT.

The chain has TRBV15 and TRBJ2-7, with a tentative D call TRBD1 (6 bases). V was cut by 1 base and J by 4 bases, with 14 bases left in between. The CDR3 covers 15 residues. Germline V gene data show CDR1 as LNHNV and CDR2 as YYDKDF (reference sequence). This CDR3 reads CATSRGTGRGYEQYF. CDR3 nucleotides: TGTGCCACCAGCAGAGGAACAGGGAGAGGTTACGAGCAGTACTTC. The variable domain in full, completed from reference TRBV15 and TRBJ2-7, reads DAMVIQNPRYQVTQFGKPVTLSCSQTLNHNVMYWYQQKSSQAPKLLFHYYDKDFNNEADTPDNFQSRRPNTSFCFLDIRSPGLGDTAMYLCATSRGTGRGYEQYFGPGTRLTVT.

To note about this clone: Different DNA sequences within this sample yield the same CDR3. The chain combines TRBV20-1 with TRBJ2-7; D gene uncertain. The CDR3 consists of 10 residues. Germline CDR1 reads DFQATT; CDR2 reads SNEGSKA (reference sequence). Trimming removed 3 bases from V and 2 bases from J, with 2 bases in between. The CDR3 reads CSASTYEQYF. The CDR3 DNA is TGCAGTGCTAGCACCTACGAGCAGTACTTC.

V gene TRBV2 combines with J gene TRBJ1-1; possible D gene TRBD1, 6 bases. This CDR3 is 14 amino acids long. Looked up from germline, CDR1 is SNHLY and CDR2 is FYNNEI. Trimming took off 6 bases at V and 1 base at J, with 12 bases between the two ends. CDR3 nucleotides: TGTGCCAGCAGGTCCGAGACAGGGAACACTGAAGCTTTCTTT. Its translation: CASRSETGNTEAFF.

The V and J genes are TRBV19 and TRBJ2-7; perhaps TRBD2 as D (6 bases). This CDR3 is built from 14 residues. Germline CDR1 is LNHDA and CDR2 is SQIVND (reference sequence). The V gene lost 6 bases and the J gene lost 7 bases, with 19 bases spanning the gap. CDR3 sequence reads: CASSPSGGTGEQYF. Here the CDR3 DNA reads TGTGCCAGTAGCCCGAGTGGGGGGACGGGAGAGCAGTACTTC.

This clone has only a few counts. This CDR3 is CALDRGNEKLFF. CDR3 in DNA: TGTGCCTTGGACAGGGGGAATGAAAAACTGTTTTTT. This chain joins TRBV30 and TRBJ1-4; 10 nucleotides align to TRBD1. The CDR3 is made up of 12 amino acids. Germline V CDR1 and CDR2: GTSNPN, SVGIG (reference sequence). Losses at the gene ends were 7 bases for V and 5 bases for J; bases not matched to a gene: 1.

This sequence joins TRBV19 and TRBJ1-2, with TRBD1 matching over 7 bases. V dropped 6 bases and J dropped 7; count of bases not matched to a gene: 11. CDR3 length: 14 amino acids. Germline loops: CDR1 LNHDA, CDR2 SQIVND (reference sequence). In DNA form, the CDR3 reads TGTGCCAGTAGGGCGACAGGGCCTAATTTTGGCTACACCTTC. The encoded protein is CASRATGPNFGYTF.

This chain connects TRBV5-1 to TRBJ2-7; 9 nucleotides agree with TRBD2. Germline assignment: CDR1 SGHRS and CDR2 YFSETQ. The CDR3 sequence is 15 residues long. V was pared by 4 bases and J by 7 bases, with 12 bases of the junction left unmatched. The CDR3 bases are TGCGCCAGCAGCCCTTTAGCGGGAGCGGCTTGGGAGCAGTACTTC. The encoded protein is CASSPLAGAAWEQYF.

This chain connects TRBV5-1 to TRBJ2-3; 7 bases are shared with TRBD2. CDR1 is SGHRS and CDR2 is YFSETQ in the germline V gene. After removal of 4 bases from V and 1 base from J, the junction contained 9 bases not matched to a gene. The CDR3 has 16 amino acids. The CDR3 loop reads CASSPRGGVGTDTQYF. The CDR3, as DNA: TGCGCCAGCAGCCCGAGGGGAGGGGTTGGCACAGATACGCAGTATTTT.

The chain uses TRBV11-2 and TRBJ2-1, with D perhaps matching TRBD1 or TRBD2 (6 bases each). The CDR3 spans 15 residues. Germline CDR1 and CDR2: SGHAT and FQNNGV. The ends were cut back, 5 bases at V and 10 bases at J, with 21 bases in the middle. Here the CDR3 DNA reads TGTGCCAGCAGCCGCCAGGGGCCGAGTGGAGGGGAGCAGTTCTTC. Protein: CASSRQGPSGGEQFF.

Worth noting for this clone: The same CDR3 is also encoded by other DNA sequences in this sample. The gene calls are TRBV5-4 and TRBJ2-7, with D maybe TRBD1 (6 bases). Looked up from germline, CDR1 is SGHNT and CDR2 is YYREEE (reference sequence). With 0 bases removed from V and 4 bases from J, the gap between germline ends came to 11 bases. The CDR3 runs 14 residues. CDR3 bases: TGTGCCAGCAGCTTGGGGCAGGGGCCATACGAGCAGTACTTC. Translating gives CASSLGQGPYEQYF.

The chain uses TRBV7-8 and TRBJ2-7; D is unclear. Germline V gene sequence: CDR1 SGHVS, CDR2 FQNEAQ. V lost 2 bases, J lost 3 bases, and 17 bases lay in between. The CDR3 contains 16 residues. The CDR3, as DNA: TGTGCCAGCAGCTTATTATCTTTCGGAGTTGGCTACGAGCAGTACTTC. Translating it yields CASSLLSFGVGYEQYF.

The chain couples TRBV7-9 to TRBJ1-2; a possible D gene is TRBD1 (5 bases). Trimming pared 0 bases from V and 7 bases from J, leaving 9 bases between. The length of the CDR3 is 13 residues. Germline-derived CDR1 and CDR2 are SEHNR and FQNEAQ (reference sequence). For the CDR3, the DNA is TGTGCCAGCAGCTTAGCAGGGGCTAGTGGCTACACCTTC. This encodes CASSLAGASGYTF. Combining the CDR3 with reference TRBV7-9 and TRBJ1-2 gives the whole variable domain DTGVSQNPRHKITKRGQNVTFRCDPISEHNRLYWYRQTLGQGPEFLTYFQNEAQLEKSRLLSDRFSAERPKGSFSTLEIQRTEQGDSAMYLCASSLAGASGYTFGSGTRLTVV.

V and J are TRBV5-4 and TRBJ2-1; 8 bases are shared with TRBD2. CDR3 length: 16 amino acids. J was trimmed by 0 bases and V by 4 bases; bases with no gene match: 6. Germline loops: CDR1 SGHNT, CDR2 YYREEE (reference sequence). Here the CDR3 reads CASSRGGDSSYNEQFF. CDR3 nucleotides: TGTGCCAGCAGCCGGGGGGGTGACAGCTCCTACAATGAGCAGTTCTTC.

J is TRBJ2-2 and V is TRBV5-1; no clear D. The CDR3 is 14 residues long. V lost 4 bases, J lost 6 bases, and 13 bases lay in between. Germline assignment: CDR1 SGHRS and CDR2 YFSETQ. The CDR3 DNA sequence: TGCGCCAGCAGCGGTACGGTCAACCCCGGGGAGCTGTTTTTT. Protein: CASSGTVNPGELFF.

The genes are TRBV27 and TRBJ2-7; 8 bases agree with TRBD2. Germline V gives CDR1 MNHEY, CDR2 SMNVEV (reference sequence). The CDR3 has 13 amino acids. The V gene end was trimmed by 7 bases and the J gene end by 5 bases; junction bases not matched to a gene: 7. The CDR3 here is CASTREVGNEQYF. The CDR3 coding sequence is TGTGCCAGCACGCGGGAGGTAGGAAACGAGCAGTACTTC.